Below, 20 T cell receptor beta chains from the same sample are listed, as sequenced in a study of cytomegalovirus exposure and HLA in healthy donors. In the PCR, 60 Vbeta and 13 Jbeta primers were used. Sequencing used immunoSEQ multiplex PCR; TCRdb keeps in-frame clones, though not all of them. The profile shows some 150,000 clones, approximately 84% of them singletons. Sequencing was performed on PBMCs. All receptors come from a woman aged 40 to 50 in good health and CMV-seronegative.

The rearrangement joins TRBV28 to TRBJ2-7; 7 bases map to TRBD1. The J segment lost 3 bases and the V segment lost 3 bases, leaving 8 bases of the junction unmatched. The CDR3 has 15 residues. Germline values: CDR1 MDHEN, CDR2 SYDVKM. The CDR3 sequence is CASSFADRALYEQYF. Here the CDR3 DNA reads TGTGCCAGCAGTTTCGCCGACAGGGCCCTCTACGAGCAGTACTTC.

This chain uses TRBV6-4 with TRBJ2-3, with D possibly being TRBD2 (5 bases). This CDR3 has 14 amino acids. The ends were cut back, 5 bases at V and 0 bases at J, with 9 bases in the middle. Looked up from germline, CDR1 is MRHNA and CDR2 is SNTAGT. This CDR3 is CASSRTASTDTQYF. Here the CDR3 DNA reads TGTGCCAGCAGTCGGACTGCTAGCACAGATACGCAGTATTTT.

The J gene is TRBJ2-3, the V gene TRBV27; 16 bases are shared with TRBD2. The CDR3 contains 18 residues. The junction had 5 bases not matched to a gene; V was cut back by 5 bases and J by 0 bases. The germline CDR1 and CDR2 sequences are MNHEY and SMNVEV (reference sequence). Here the CDR3 DNA reads TGTGCCAGCAGTCCCGGGACTAGCGGGAGGGCCAGCACAGATACGCAGTATTTT. Its translation is CASSPGTSGRASTDTQYF.

The genes are TRBV30 and TRBJ1-6, with D possibly being TRBD1 (5 bases). Looked up from germline, CDR1 is GTSNPN and CDR2 is SVGIG (reference sequence). With 4 bases removed from V and 10 bases from J, the gap between germline ends came to 17 bases. CDR3 length equals 14 residues. CDR3 in amino acids: CAWIRGQGGSPLHF. The CDR3 DNA reads as TGTGCCTGGATCCGAGGGCAGGGAGGATCACCCCTCCACTTT.

This clone has only a few counts. The chain has TRBV27 and TRBJ1-1; tentatively, D is TRBD1 (6 bases). Trimming removed 0 bases from V and 7 bases from J, with 6 bases in between. The CDR3 runs to 12 residues. Germline V gene sequence: CDR1 MNHEY, CDR2 SMNVEV (reference sequence). CDR3 DNA sequence: TGTGCCAGCAGTTTATCAGGGGGTGAAGCTTTCTTT. It is translated as CASSLSGGEAFF.

V is TRBV7-2 and J is TRBJ2-3, with 8 bases identical to TRBD2. Losses at the gene ends were 1 base for V and 2 bases for J; bases not matched to a gene: 8. The CDR3 contains 17 residues. The germline V gene encodes CDR1 SGHTA and CDR2 FQGNSA. CDR3 protein: CASSLVEWTSYTDTQYF. The CDR3 nucleotides are TGTGCCAGCAGCTTAGTTGAATGGACTAGCTACACAGATACGCAGTATTTT.

In this sample, this clone turned up a few times. The chain links TRBV6-1 to TRBJ2-7; TRBD1 aligns across 8 bases. The CDR3 loop spans 14 amino acids. V shed 7 bases and J 3 bases; nucleotides not matched to a gene: 8. CDR1 is MNHNS and CDR2 is SASEGT in the germline V gene. The DNA for the CDR3 is TGTGCCAGCATCCGACCCGACAGGGGCTACGAGCAGTACTTC. It translates to CASIRPDRGYEQYF.

This clone was observed a few times. V gene TRBV5-6 combines with J gene TRBJ2-1, with 7 positions matching TRBD2. The trim removed 3 bases at V and 8 bases at J, leaving 5 bases unmatched. Germline CDR1 and CDR2: SGHDT and YYEEEE. The CDR3 is made up of 13 amino acids. CDR3 bases: TGTGCCAGCAGCTCCGGGACTAACTATGAGCAGTTCTTC. Translation gives CASSSGTNYEQFF. Full variable domain (rest looked up from reference TRBV5-6 and TRBJ2-1): DAGVTQSPTHLIKTRGQQVTLRCSPKSGHDTVSWYQQALGQGPQFIFQYYEEEERQRGNFPDRFSGHQFPNYSSELNVNALLLGDSALYLCASSSGTNYEQFFGPGTRLTVL.

This clone has just a few counts. CDR3 bases: TGTGCCAGCAGCTTGCCAGGGACTAACCAAGAGACCCAGTACTTC. Amino acid sequence: CASSLPGTNQETQYF. The chain has TRBV7-2 and TRBJ2-5; TRBD2 matches at 7 bases. The V gene's germline CDR1 is SGHTA and CDR2 FQGNSA. The CDR3 runs 15 residues. The ends lost 3 bases at V and 0 bases at J; junction bases unmatched: 4.

DNA for the CDR3: TGCGCCAGCAGCTTGGGACAGGCGTCCTACGAGCAGTACTTC. This translates into CASSLGQASYEQYF. V gene TRBV5-1 combines with J gene TRBJ2-7; perhaps TRBD1 as D (6 bases). Germline V gene data show CDR1 as SGHRS and CDR2 as YFSETQ. The CDR3 length is 14 residues. Between the trimmed V and J ends, which lost 0 bases and 1 base, there was a span of 8 bases.

This clone appeared once. V gene TRBV10-3 combines with J gene TRBJ2-7; 11 nucleotides line up with TRBD2. The germline V gene encodes CDR1 ENHRY and CDR2 SYGVKD. V shed 6 bases, J shed 4 bases, and the junction held 5 bases outside the gene matches. This CDR3 has 14 amino acids. For the CDR3, the DNA is TGTGCCATCAGAGACACTAGCGGGAGATACGAGCAGTACTTC. Its protein product is CAIRDTSGRYEQYF.

The table lists this clone with a count of one. This CDR3 is also generated by other DNA sequences in the sample. This sequence joins TRBV7-2 and TRBJ2-7; 9 bases agree with TRBD2. Germline CDR1 reads SGHTA; CDR2 reads FQGNSA. Trimming took 8 bases from V and 4 from J; bases not matched to a gene: 6. The CDR3 has 13 residues. The CDR3 sequence: CASSGLAQYEQYF. In DNA, the CDR3 is TGTGCCAGCTCGGGACTAGCCCAATACGAGCAGTACTTC.

This rearrangement joins TRBV2 to TRBJ2-5; 12 bases are shared with TRBD1. Trimming took 6 bases from V and 5 from J; bases not matched to a gene: 4. Germline V CDR1 and CDR2: SNHLY, FYNNEI. This CDR3 spans 14 amino acids. The CDR3: CASRGTGGMETQYF. The CDR3 coding sequence is TGTGCCAGCAGAGGGACAGGGGGCATGGAGACCCAGTACTTC.

The V call is TRBV28, the J call TRBJ1-1, with a possible D match to TRBD1 (6 bases). Germline V gene data show CDR1 as MDHEN and CDR2 as SYDVKM. The CDR3 totals 14 residues. Trimming left V 3 bases short and J 6 bases short, with 14 bases between. The CDR3 is CASSFQGNMAEAFF. CDR3 in DNA: TGTGCCAGCAGTTTTCAGGGGAATATGGCTGAAGCTTTCTTT.

This clone appeared once. The genes are TRBV7-9 and TRBJ1-3; D is uncertain. The CDR3 has 15 residues. Germline CDR1 SEHNR, CDR2 FQNEAQ (reference sequence). The V end was cut by 6 bases, the J end by 3 bases, with 15 bases between. The CDR3 region has the DNA TGTGCCAGCAGTGGAGGTTGGAGGCTTGGAAACACCATATATTTT. Translation: CASSGGWRLGNTIYF.

The chain combines TRBV30 with TRBJ2-1; 11 bases map to TRBD2. Trimming took 3 bases from V and 4 from J; bases not matched to a gene: 5. This CDR3 contains 15 residues. Germline V gene lookup returns CDR1 GTSNPN and CDR2 SVGIG (reference sequence). The CDR3 coding sequence is TGTGCCTGGAGGGAGACTAGCGGGGAATACAATGAGCAGTTCTTC. It codes for CAWRETSGEYNEQFF.

The chain carries TRBV28 and TRBJ2-5; no reliable D call. The end of the DNA aligns better with TRBJ2-7, so the J call may be wrong. CDR1 is MDHEN, CDR2 SYDVKM, per germline. The CDR3 totals 12 residues. CDR3 DNA: TGTGCCAGCAGTAAGTCCTACTACGAGCAGTACTTC. It yields the protein CASSKSYYEQYF.

This clone was recorded only once. The chain joins TRBV19 to TRBJ1-2; 7 positions agree with TRBD1. CDR1 and CDR2 (germline): LNHDA, SQIVND (reference sequence). V lost 3 bases and J lost 4; bases outside the gene matches: 5. The length of the CDR3 is 14 residues. The CDR3 bases are TGTGCCAGTAGTATCTCGAGGGGGCTCTATGGCTACACCTTC. Amino acids: CASSISRGLYGYTF. The full variable domain, with the rest looked up from reference TRBV19 and TRBJ1-2, is DGGITQSPKYLFRKEGQNVTLSCEQNLNHDAMYWYRQDPGQGLRLIYYSQIVNDFQKGDIAEGYSVSREKKESFPLTVTSAQKNPTAFYLCASSISRGLYGYTFGSGTRLTVV.

The chain employs TRBV7-9 and TRBJ2-1; 7 nucleotides agree with TRBD1. Germline CDR1 is SEHNR and CDR2 is FQNEAQ (reference sequence). The CDR3 sequence is 14 residues long. V shed 2 bases, J shed 15 bases, and the junction held 13 bases outside the gene matches. The CDR3 reads CASSLRIGGTVAFF. DNA of the CDR3: TGTGCCAGCAGCTTAAGAATCGGTGGGACAGTAGCGTTCTTC. The complete variable domain, with remaining parts taken from reference TRBV7-9 and TRBJ2-1, reads DTGVSQNPRHKITKRGQNVTFRCDPISEHNRLYWYRQTLGQGPEFLTYFQNEAQLEKSRLLSDRFSAERPKGSFSTLEIQRTEQGDSAMYLCASSLRIGGTVAFFGPGTRLTVL.

The rearrangement joins TRBV9 to TRBJ2-2; D unclear. V was cut by 0 bases and J by 2 bases, with 8 bases left in between. In germline, CDR1 is SGDLS, CDR2 YYNGEE. CDR3 length: 15 amino acids. The CDR3 DNA sequence: TGTGCCAGCAGCGTAGCTTTCAGAAACACCGGGGAGCTGTTTTTT. It yields the protein CASSVAFRNTGELFF.